This T cell receptor (beta chain) was captured in a study of cytomegalovirus exposure and HLA in healthy donors. Overall study: HLA-typed donors were the source of approximately 88 million unique TCRs, which an early data release held.

This clone was recorded a few times. The target antigen is unknown. Both 60 Vbeta primers and 13 Jbeta primers went into the PCR. Profiled with immunoSEQ multiplex PCR; TCRdb holds only in-frame clones, not every one. The data show over 100,000 clones, with about 74% seen just once and roughly 2.6% held by the top ten. CDR1 and CDR2 (germline): SEHNR, FQNEAQ (reference sequence). The CDR3 has 16 residues. V lost 5 bases to trimming and J lost 2 bases; unmatched junction nucleotides: 9. Overall study results and limits: TCR beta chain V- and J-gene trimming was linked, in a later analysis, to a missense variant in DCLRE1C. Prior analysis indicated that the majority of TCR beta V segments exhibited productivity approximately 90% or approximately 30% of the time. With DRB1 most and HLA-C fewest, TCR association rates differed between HLA loci in a later analysis.

The chain couples TRBV7-9 to TRBJ1-3; TRBD1 matches 7 bases. Sequenced input: PBMCs. The clonotype originates from a female donor in good health and CMV-seronegative. CDR3 protein: CASSPTTGHTGNTIYF. In DNA, the CDR3 is TGTGCCAGCAGCCCGACGACAGGGCACACTGGAAACACCATATATTTT. The full variable domain, in which reference TRBV7-9 and TRBJ1-3 provide the parts outside the CDR3, is DTGVSQNPRHKITKRGQNVTFRCDPISEHNRLYWYRQTLGQGPEFLTYFQNEAQLEKSRLLSDRFSAERPKGSFSTLEIQRTEQGDSAMYLCASSPTTGHTGNTIYFGEGSWLTVV.